The present TCR beta chain was sequenced within a study of cytomegalovirus exposure and HLA in healthy donors. Study outcomes and limitations: Researchers counted roughly 160 TCR beta chains as cytomegalovirus-associated. Both high specificity and high sensitivity reportedly marked the classifier's diagnosis of cytomegalovirus status. Testing in vitro showed three CMV-associated chains specific for CMV antigens. The majority of TCR sequences were rare, yet some public TCRs appeared in many donors.

CDR3 length: 16 amino acids. The ends lost 1 base at V and 4 bases at J; junction bases unmatched: 9. Per germline, CDR1 SGHAT and CDR2 FQNNGV. Method: immunoSEQ multiplex PCR; TCRdb's copy keeps in-frame clones and lacks some. Here the sample spans about 190,000 clones, roughly 88% being singletons. With regard to this clone: The antigen remains unidentified.

The chain joins TRBV11-2 to TRBJ1-1, with 7 bases fitting TRBD1. Input material: PBMCs. The clonotype comes from a young woman in good health and CMV-seronegative. The CDR3 bases are TGTGCCAGCAGCTTAGCTGTAGGGGGCGCGGGCACTGAAGCTTTCTTT. Residues: CASSLAVGGAGTEAFF.